This T cell receptor beta chain was captured in a study of human thymus T cells. The germline gives CDR1 SGHVS, CDR2 FNYEAQ. V lost 0 bases, J lost 2 bases, and 1 base stayed unmatched. This CDR3 contains 15 residues. TCRdb's copy holds only in-frame clones and misses some; the assay was immunoSEQ multiplex PCR. Counted here are about 78,000 clones, just over 95% occurring once; the ten biggest clones make up roughly 0.03%. Resections were taken during corrective heart surgery, and the thymus tissue came from these. Infants, healthy and Finnish, who were having corrective surgery for congenital heart defects served as donors. Points from the study as a whole: Blood and thymic repertoires both appeared biased in V and J gene usage. Highly overlapping thymic repertoires among unrelated individuals were reported in related research.

This clone was observed once. Antigen unknown. This chain uses TRBV7-6 with TRBJ2-1, with 7 bases fitting TRBD1. The origin of this receptor is a boy under three years old with a congenital heart defect but otherwise immunologically healthy. The sequenced sample was thymus tissue. The CDR3 region has the DNA TGTGCCAGCAGCTTAGCTACAGGGGCCTACAATGAGCAGTTCTTC. As protein: CASSLATGAYNEQFF.